The present entry profiles one T cell receptor (beta chain) with its context. The study recruited people aged 18 to 89 years across approximately 23 US areas. The study counted Cohort 3 donors as recovered given two negative PCRs, clearance, or symptom resolution. This sample was taken from a study of blood T cell repertoires in COVID-19. Study-level background: The United States, Italy and Spain supplied acute and convalescent COVID-19 samples.

Only in-frame clones appear in the TCRdb table, and some are missing; sequencing was by immunoSEQ multiplex PCR. The sample has roughly 260,000 clones, 75% to 90% seen once. CDR1 and CDR2 (germline): MNHEY, SVGAGI. The CDR3 consists of 14 residues. The V segment lost 10 bases and the J segment 1 base; nucleotides outside the gene matches: 9. Material: PBMCs or T cells enriched from blood (not recorded which). The TCR originated in a woman between 45 and 60 years old who had recovered from COVID-19. The chain links TRBV6-5 to TRBJ2-7; 8 bases are shared with TRBD1. The chain's CDR3 is CATLRTGISYEQYF. In nucleotides, the CDR3 is TGTGCCACCTTAAGGACAGGGATATCCTACGAGCAGTACTTC.